Listed below are T cell receptor beta chains from one sample, sequenced in a study of response to subunit inactivated influenza vaccine. TCRdb reprocessed the RT-PCR reads with MiXCR, giving one entry per CDR3 protein. This repertoire shows about 240,000 distinct CDR3 sequences, 12% found once; its top ten account for more than 7%. The specimen was non-naive T cells sorted from PBMCs, collected roughly 2 weeks before vaccination. Receptor source: a man between 50 and 59 years old who received an inactivated influenza vaccine. Each CDR3 is given with its conserved first and last residue. Each record gives: CDR3 protein, CDR3 DNA, clone size, D gene, V gene, J gene. A D gene is named only where the DNA matches it firmly. Expanded clones get a size class; other rows say once, few or many, or leave the size out.

CDR3: CASSVGQGPYEQYF
DNA: TGTGCCAGCAGCGTAGGACAGGGCCCCTACGAGCAGTACTTC
size: NA
D: TRBD1
V: TRBV9
J: TRBJ2-7

CDR3: CASSPGNRDNEQFF
DNA: TGTGCCAGCAGCCCGGGTAATCGGGACAATGAGCAGTTCTTC
size: NA
D: NA
V: TRBV7-6
J: TRBJ2-1

CDR3: CASSYTDVYEQYF
DNA: TGTGCCAGCAGTTACACGGACGTCTACGAGCAGTACTTC
size: NA
D: NA
V: TRBV6-2/TRBV6-3
J: TRBJ2-7

CDR3: CASSLALNVFETQYF
DNA: TGTGCCAGCAGCTTAGCTCTTAATGTCTTCGAGACCCAGTACTTC
size: NA
D: NA
V: TRBV7-8
J: TRBJ2-5

CDR3: CSAMGQGYGYTF
DNA: TGCAGTGCTATGGGGCAAGGCTATGGCTACACCTTC
size: NA
D: NA
V: TRBV20-1
J: TRBJ1-2

CDR3: CASSLGVTGTNEKLFF
DNA: TGCGCCAGCAGCTTAGGGGTAACAGGCACTAATGAAAAACTGTTTTTT
size: NA
D: NA
V: TRBV5-1
J: TRBJ1-4

CDR3: CASSSTQGAYNEQFF
DNA: TGTGCCAGCAGTTCTACCCAGGGGGCCTACAATGAGCAGTTCTTC
size: few
D: TRBD1
V: TRBV6-2/TRBV6-3
J: TRBJ2-1

CDR3: CASRRTGGENQPQHF
DNA: TGTGCCAGCAGACGGACAGGGGGTGAAAATCAGCCCCAGCATTTT
size: NA
D: TRBD1
V: TRBV4-2
J: TRBJ1-5

CDR3: CASSQDDQERNGYTF
DNA: TGTGCCAGCAGCCAAGATGATCAGGAACGAAATGGCTACACCTTC
size: many
D: NA
V: TRBV4-2
J: TRBJ1-2

CDR3: CASSAGANQPQHF
DNA: TGTGCCAGCTCCGCTGGGGCCAATCAGCCCCAGCATTTT
size: NA
D: NA
V: TRBV25-1
J: TRBJ1-5

CDR3: CSAKPPGSGVHEQFF
DNA: TGCAGTGCTAAACCCCCGGGGTCGGGAGTACATGAGCAGTTCTTC
size: few
D: NA
V: TRBV20-1
J: TRBJ2-1

CDR3: CASSLSGGAYNEQFF
DNA: TGCGCCAGCAGCTTAAGCGGGGGGGCCTACAATGAGCAGTTCTTC
size: many
D: TRBD2
V: TRBV5-1
J: TRBJ2-1

CDR3: CASRARSSYNEQFF
DNA: TGTGCCAGTAGAGCTAGAAGCTCCTACAATGAGCAGTTCTTC
size: many
D: NA
V: TRBV19
J: TRBJ2-1

CDR3: CASSLPLAGAFTDTQYF
DNA: TGCGCCAGCAGCCTACCTTTAGCGGGGGCCTTCACAGATACGCAGTATTTT
size: NA
D: TRBD2
V: TRBV5-1
J: TRBJ2-3

CDR3: CASSSGLAGGDTQYF
DNA: TGTGCCAGCAGCTCGGGACTAGCGGGGGGAGATACGCAGTATTTT
size: few
D: TRBD2
V: TRBV11-2
J: TRBJ2-3

CDR3: CTPFLASPYNEQFF
DNA: TGCACCCCGTTCCTAGCGAGTCCCTACAATGAGCAGTTCTTC
size: NA
D: NA
V: TRBV20-1
J: TRBJ2-1

CDR3: CASSLAPNTEAFF
DNA: TGTGCCAGCAGCTTAGCACCGAACACTGAAGCTTTCTTT
size: many
D: NA
V: TRBV7-8
J: TRBJ1-1

CDR3: CASSVESFRGRNEQFF
DNA: TGTGCCAGCAGCGTAGAGTCCTTCCGGGGAAGGAATGAGCAGTTCTTC
size: NA
D: NA
V: TRBV9
J: TRBJ2-1

CDR3: CATGTTYNEQFF
DNA: TGTGCCACCGGGACTACTTACAATGAGCAGTTCTTC
size: medium-sized
D: TRBD2
V: TRBV28
J: TRBJ2-1

CDR3: CASRSRTGEYTGELFF
DNA: TGTGCCAGCAGATCCCGGACAGGGGAGTACACCGGGGAGCTGTTTTTT
size: NA
D: TRBD1
V: TRBV7-9
J: TRBJ2-2

CDR3: CASSERSETDTQYF
DNA: TGTGCCAGTAGTGAGCGGAGCGAAACAGATACGCAGTATTTT
size: NA
D: NA
V: TRBV19
J: TRBJ2-3

CDR3: CSARGTVMNTEAFF
DNA: TGCAGTGCTAGAGGGACGGTGATGAACACTGAAGCTTTCTTT
size: many
D: NA
V: TRBV20-1
J: TRBJ1-1

CDR3: CAWSPTLRAEQFF
DNA: TGTGCCTGGAGTCCTACCCTCCGGGCTGAGCAGTTCTTC
size: NA
D: NA
V: TRBV30
J: TRBJ2-1

CDR3: CASSQEAGTSSSTNEKLFF
DNA: TGTGCCAGCAGCCAAGAAGCCGGGACCTCAAGTTCAACTAATGAAAAACTGTTTTTT
size: NA
D: NA
V: TRBV3-1
J: TRBJ1-4

CDR3: CASRTLMVGNTQYF
DNA: TGTGCCAGCAGGACGTTAATGGTGGGAAATACGCAGTATTTT
size: many
D: NA
V: TRBV2
J: TRBJ2-3

CDR3: CATSDNSGRAVNEQFF
DNA: TGTGCCACCAGTGACAATAGCGGGAGGGCCGTCAATGAGCAGTTCTTC
size: NA
D: TRBD2
V: TRBV24-1
J: TRBJ2-1

CDR3: CAWSVLVTATGELFF
DNA: TGTGCCTGGAGTGTACTAGTGACAGCCACCGGGGAGCTGTTTTTT
size: few
D: NA
V: TRBV30
J: TRBJ2-2

CDR3: CASSLTGGPYEQYF
DNA: TGTGCCAGCAGCCTGACGGGGGGGCCTTACGAGCAGTACTTC
size: NA
D: TRBD2
V: TRBV11-2
J: TRBJ2-7

CDR3: CASSPVAGVTDTQYF
DNA: TGTGCCAGCAGCCCCGTAGCGGGAGTCACAGATACGCAGTATTTT
size: many
D: TRBD2
V: TRBV7-2
J: TRBJ2-3

CDR3: CASSEIGQGHQPQHF
DNA: TGTGCCAGCAGTGAAATAGGACAGGGCCATCAGCCCCAGCATTTT
size: few
D: TRBD1
V: TRBV2
J: TRBJ1-5

CDR3: CASSFRGPGGELFF
DNA: TGTGCCAGCAGTTTCAGGGGGCCGGGCGGGGAGCTGTTTTTT
size: few
D: TRBD1
V: TRBV7-2
J: TRBJ2-2

CDR3: CATSPNRRSTDTQYF
DNA: TGTGCCACCTCTCCGAACAGGAGGAGCACAGATACGCAGTATTTT
size: many
D: NA
V: TRBV15
J: TRBJ2-3

CDR3: CSARLGTISTDTQYF
DNA: TGCAGCGCGAGACTAGGGACGATTAGCACAGATACGCAGTATTTT
size: NA
D: NA
V: TRBV29-1
J: TRBJ2-3

CDR3: CASSSNQGSNEKLFF
DNA: TGCGCCAGCAGCTCCAATCAGGGGAGTAATGAAAAACTGTTTTTT
size: few
D: NA
V: TRBV5-1
J: TRBJ1-4

CDR3: CASSLRTFGGTEAFF
DNA: TGTGCCAGTAGTCTCCGGACCTTTGGGGGCACTGAAGCTTTCTTT
size: NA
D: NA
V: TRBV19
J: TRBJ1-1

CDR3: CASSAQGDNSPLHF
DNA: TGTGCCAGCAGCGCACAGGGGGATAATTCACCCCTCCACTTT
size: NA
D: TRBD1
V: TRBV9
J: TRBJ1-6

CDR3: CASRTTSGSEELFF
DNA: TGTGCCAGCAGGACGACTAGCGGGAGTGAGGAGCTGTTTTTT
size: NA
D: TRBD2
V: TRBV6-1
J: TRBJ2-2

CDR3: CASSLVSGRYSRLRNEQFF
DNA: TGTGCCAGCAGCTTAGTTAGCGGGAGATACTCCCGGCTCCGTAATGAGCAGTTCTTC
size: few
D: TRBD2
V: TRBV11-2
J: TRBJ2-1

CDR3: CSGKGSYEQYF
DNA: TGCAGCGGTAAGGGGTCCTACGAGCAGTACTTC
size: NA
D: NA
V: TRBV20-1
J: TRBJ2-7